A single sample gave rise to the 9 T cell receptor beta chains below, sequenced in a study of blood T cells in healthy people across ages. A second PCR, run for about 6 to 11 cycles, used a sample-barcoded 5' primer plus a J-beta primer mix. TCRdb processed the 5' RACE reads anew with MiXCR; each CDR3 protein has one entry. The table lists around 790,000 distinct CDR3 sequences, approximately 44% of them singletons. The source material was blood. These receptors were taken from a man in his 60s in good health.

Turning to this clonotype: Relative to the germline gene, one junction end is altered; a read error may explain this. This sequence joins TRBV12-3 or TRBV12-4 and TRBJ2-2, with 9 bases lining up with TRBD1. This CDR3 has 15 amino acids. CDR3 sequence (DNA): TGTGCCAGCAGTGGGGGACAGGGCAACACCCGGGAGCTGTTTTTT. It encodes CASSGGQGNTRELFF.

This clonotype was detected a few times. V usage is TRBV29-1 and J usage is TRBJ1-2; maybe TRBD1 (5 bases). The germline gives CDR1 SQVTM, CDR2 ANQGSEA. Trimming removed 5 bases at V and 5 bases at J, with 18 bases between. This CDR3 is 14 amino acids long. CDR3: CSVPQGGGTYGYTF. The CDR3 region has the DNA TGCAGCGTTCCCCAGGGTGGGGGAACGTATGGCTACACCTTC.

This clonotype was seen a handful of times. This chain uses TRBV7-2 with TRBJ1-2; D unresolved. Trimming removed 2 bases at V and 4 bases at J, with 11 bases between. Germline-derived CDR1 and CDR2 are SGHTA and FQGNSA. The CDR3 covers 14 residues. This CDR3 is CASSLSVQSYGYTF. CDR3 DNA: TGTGCCAGCAGCTTAAGTGTACAGAGCTATGGCTACACCTTC.

As for this clonotype: A junction end diverges from the germline sequence, so it may reflect a read error. V is TRBV4-1 and J is TRBJ2-3; 10 bases are shared with TRBD2. The germline V gene has CDR1 MGHRA and CDR2 YSYEKL. The CDR3 totals 18 residues. CDR3 sequence (DNA): TGCGCCAGCAGCCAAGATCCCCCTAGCGGGGGTAATTCAGATACGCGGTATTTT. This translates into CASSQDPPSGGNSDTRYF.

This clonotype has a handful of counts. The V call is TRBV7-2, the J call TRBJ2-2; unclear D gene. The CDR3 spans 15 residues. Germline CDR1 SGHTA, CDR2 FQGNSA. V lost 1 base, J lost 3 bases, and 9 bases lay in between. The CDR3 nucleotides read TGTGCCAGCAGCTTAGAGGGCCTCGACACCGGGGAGCTGTTTTTT. Translation gives CASSLEGLDTGELFF. Combining the CDR3 with reference TRBV7-2 and TRBJ2-2 gives the whole variable domain GAGVSQSPSNKVTEKGKDVELRCDPISGHTALYWYRQSLGQGLEFLIYFQGNSAPDKSGLPSDRFSAERTGGSVSTLTIQRTQQEDSAVYLCASSLEGLDTGELFFGEGSRLTVL.

The genes are TRBV6-2 or TRBV6-3 and TRBJ1-2, with 7 bases matching TRBD1. With V trimmed by 4 bases and J by 0 bases, 8 bases remained unmatched. There are 16 residues in the CDR3. CDR1 is MNHEY and CDR2 is SVGEGT in the germline V gene. The CDR3 coding sequence is TGTGCCAGCAGTTCTGGACAGGTCCGAGCTAACTATGGCTACACCTTC. Its protein is CASSSGQVRANYGYTF.

The chain couples TRBV6-2 or TRBV6-3 to TRBJ2-7, with 10 bases fitting TRBD1. Germline CDR1 reads MNHEY; CDR2 reads SVGEGT. This CDR3 spans 14 amino acids. V lost 6 bases to trimming and J lost 8 bases; unmatched junction nucleotides: 10. Here the CDR3 reads CASRTGTGANQQYF. CDR3 nucleotide sequence: TGTGCCAGCAGGACCGGGACAGGGGCGAATCAGCAGTACTTC.

A few counts support this clonotype. The rearrangement links TRBV9 to TRBJ2-1; 9 bases match TRBD1. J was trimmed by 6 bases and V by 0 bases; bases with no gene match: 4. The CDR3 consists of 15 residues. CDR1 is SGDLS and CDR2 is YYNGEE in the germline V gene. This CDR3 reads CASSVAGQGTNEQFF. The CDR3 DNA sequence: TGTGCCAGCAGCGTAGCGGGACAGGGAACCAATGAGCAGTTCTTC.

This clonotype has more than one count but fewer than ten. The rearrangement links TRBV5-1 to TRBJ2-7; TRBD1 matches at 9 bases. Losses at the gene ends were 2 bases for V and 3 bases for J; bases not matched to a gene: 12. Germline V CDR1 and CDR2: SGHRS, YFSETQ. CDR3 length equals 17 residues. The CDR3 here is CASSFRGQGEIGYEQYF. CDR3 in DNA: TGCGCCAGCAGCTTCCGGGGACAGGGCGAGATAGGCTACGAGCAGTACTTC.